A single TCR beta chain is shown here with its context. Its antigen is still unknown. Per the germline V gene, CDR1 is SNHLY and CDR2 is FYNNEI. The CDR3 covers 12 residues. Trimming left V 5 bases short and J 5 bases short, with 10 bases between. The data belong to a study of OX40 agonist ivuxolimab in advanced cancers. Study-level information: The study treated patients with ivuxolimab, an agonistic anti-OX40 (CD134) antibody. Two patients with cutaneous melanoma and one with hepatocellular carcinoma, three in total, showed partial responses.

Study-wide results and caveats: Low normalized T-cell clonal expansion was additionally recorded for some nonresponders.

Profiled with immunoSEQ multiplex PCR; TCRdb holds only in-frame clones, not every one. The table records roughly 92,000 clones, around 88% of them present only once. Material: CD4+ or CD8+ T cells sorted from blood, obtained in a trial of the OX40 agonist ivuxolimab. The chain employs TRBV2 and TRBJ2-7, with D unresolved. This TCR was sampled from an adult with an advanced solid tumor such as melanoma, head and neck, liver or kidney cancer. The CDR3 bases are TGTGCCAGCAGTCCTATAAAGAACGAGCAGTACTTC. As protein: CASSPIKNEQYF.